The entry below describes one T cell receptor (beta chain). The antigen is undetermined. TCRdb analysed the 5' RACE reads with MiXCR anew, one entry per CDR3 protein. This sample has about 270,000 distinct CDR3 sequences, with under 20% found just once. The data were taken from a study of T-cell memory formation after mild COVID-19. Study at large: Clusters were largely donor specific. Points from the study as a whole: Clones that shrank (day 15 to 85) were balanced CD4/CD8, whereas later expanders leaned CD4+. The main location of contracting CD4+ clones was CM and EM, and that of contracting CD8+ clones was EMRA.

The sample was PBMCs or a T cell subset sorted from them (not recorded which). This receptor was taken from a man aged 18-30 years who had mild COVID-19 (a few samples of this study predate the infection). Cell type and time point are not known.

CDR3 sequence: CSVGTGGYEQYF. The CDR3 DNA reads TGCAGCGTTGGGACAGGGGGCTACGAGCAGTACTTC. The chain couples TRBV29-1 to TRBJ2-7; 10 nucleotides agree with TRBD1. The CDR3 extends over 12 amino acids. CDR1 SQVTM and CDR2 ANQGSEA come from the germline V gene. Trimming removed 4 bases from V and 3 bases from J; junction bases left unmatched: 0.